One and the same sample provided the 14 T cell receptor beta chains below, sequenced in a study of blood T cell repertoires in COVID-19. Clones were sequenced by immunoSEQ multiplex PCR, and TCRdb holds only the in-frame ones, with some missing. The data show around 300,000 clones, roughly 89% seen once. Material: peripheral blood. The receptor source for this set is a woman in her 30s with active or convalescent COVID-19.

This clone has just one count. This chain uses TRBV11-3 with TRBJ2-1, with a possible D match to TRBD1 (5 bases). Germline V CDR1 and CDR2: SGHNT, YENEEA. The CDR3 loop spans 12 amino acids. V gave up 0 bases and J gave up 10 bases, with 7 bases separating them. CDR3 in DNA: TGTGCCAGCAGCTTAGAAGGACACGAGCAGTTCTTC. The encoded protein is CASSLEGHEQFF.

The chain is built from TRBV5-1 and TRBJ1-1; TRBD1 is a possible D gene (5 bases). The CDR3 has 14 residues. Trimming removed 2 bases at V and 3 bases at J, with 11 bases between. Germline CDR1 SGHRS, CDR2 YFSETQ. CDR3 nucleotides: TGCGCCAGCAGCTTTCAGGGTTCGGACACTGAAGCTTTCTTT. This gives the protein CASSFQGSDTEAFF.

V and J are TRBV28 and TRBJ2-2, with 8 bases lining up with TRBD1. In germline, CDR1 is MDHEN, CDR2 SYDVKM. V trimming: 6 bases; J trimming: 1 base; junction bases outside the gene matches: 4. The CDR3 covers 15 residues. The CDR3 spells CASRLTGGNTGELFF. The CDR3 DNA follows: TGTGCCAGCAGGCTAACAGGGGGGAACACCGGGGAGCTGTTTTTT.

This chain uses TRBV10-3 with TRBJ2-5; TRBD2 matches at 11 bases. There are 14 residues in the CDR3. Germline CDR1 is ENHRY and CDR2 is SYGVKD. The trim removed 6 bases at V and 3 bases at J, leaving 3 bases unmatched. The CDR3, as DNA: TGTGCCATCAGCGCACTAGCGGGGGAAGAGACCCAGTACTTC. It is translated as CAISALAGEETQYF.

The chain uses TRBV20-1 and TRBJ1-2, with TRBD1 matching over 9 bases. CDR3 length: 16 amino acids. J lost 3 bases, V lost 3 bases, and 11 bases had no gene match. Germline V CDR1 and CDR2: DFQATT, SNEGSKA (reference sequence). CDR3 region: CSASPGTGLGDYGYTF. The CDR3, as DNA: TGCAGTGCTAGTCCCGGGACAGGGTTAGGGGACTATGGCTACACCTTC.

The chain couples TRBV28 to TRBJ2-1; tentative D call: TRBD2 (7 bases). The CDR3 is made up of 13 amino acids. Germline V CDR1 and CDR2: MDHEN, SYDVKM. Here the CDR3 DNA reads TGTGCTACAAAAGGGGGGGACTACAATGAGCAGTTCTTC. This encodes CATKGGDYNEQFF. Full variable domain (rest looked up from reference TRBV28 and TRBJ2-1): DVKVTQSSRYLVKRTGEKVFLECVQDMDHENMFWYRQDPGLGLRLIYFSYDVKMKEKGDIPEGYSVSREKKERFSLILESASTNQTSMYLCATKGGDYNEQFFGPGTRLTVL.

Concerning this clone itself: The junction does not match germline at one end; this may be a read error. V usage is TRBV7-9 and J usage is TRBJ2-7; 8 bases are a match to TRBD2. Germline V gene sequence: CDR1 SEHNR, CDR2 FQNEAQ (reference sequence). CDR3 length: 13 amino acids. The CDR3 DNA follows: TGTGCCAGCAGCCCCTCCGGGGGGGTGCCCAGCCACTTC. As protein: CASSPSGGVPSHF. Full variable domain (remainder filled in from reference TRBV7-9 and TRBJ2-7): DTGVSQNPRHKITKRGQNVTFRCDPISEHNRLYWYRQTLGQGPEFLTYFQNEAQLEKSRLLSDRFSAERPKGSFSTLEIQRTEQGDSAMYLCASSPSGGVPSHFGPGTRLTVT.

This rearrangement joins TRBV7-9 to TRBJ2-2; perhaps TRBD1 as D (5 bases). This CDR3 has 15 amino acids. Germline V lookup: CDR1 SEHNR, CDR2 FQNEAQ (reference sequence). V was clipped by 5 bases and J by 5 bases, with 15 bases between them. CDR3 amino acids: CASSPAQGWTGELFF. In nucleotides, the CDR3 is TGTGCCAGCAGCCCAGCGCAGGGCTGGACCGGGGAGCTGTTTTTT.

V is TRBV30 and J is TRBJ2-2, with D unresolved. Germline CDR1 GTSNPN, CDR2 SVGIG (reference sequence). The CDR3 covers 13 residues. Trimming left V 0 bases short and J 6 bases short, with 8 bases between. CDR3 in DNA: TGTGCCTGGAGTGTACTCCGGGCCGGGGAGCTGTTTTTT. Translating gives CAWSVLRAGELFF.

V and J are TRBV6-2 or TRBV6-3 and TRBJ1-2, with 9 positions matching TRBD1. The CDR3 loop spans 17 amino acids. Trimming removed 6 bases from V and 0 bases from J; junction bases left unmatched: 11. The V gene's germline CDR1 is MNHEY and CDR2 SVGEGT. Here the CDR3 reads CASSPPGQGQPNYGYTF. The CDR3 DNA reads TGTGCCAGCAGCCCTCCGGGACAGGGCCAACCTAACTATGGCTACACCTTC.

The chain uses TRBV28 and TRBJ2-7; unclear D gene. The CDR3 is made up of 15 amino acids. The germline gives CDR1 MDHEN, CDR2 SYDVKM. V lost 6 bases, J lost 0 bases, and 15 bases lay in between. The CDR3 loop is CASSPPRRYSYEQYF. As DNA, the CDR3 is TGTGCCAGCAGCCCCCCAAGGCGGTACTCCTACGAGCAGTACTTC.

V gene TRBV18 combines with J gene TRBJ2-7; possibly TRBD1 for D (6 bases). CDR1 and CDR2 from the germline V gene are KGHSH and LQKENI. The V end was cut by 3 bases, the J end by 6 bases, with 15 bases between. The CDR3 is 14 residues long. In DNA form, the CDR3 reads TGTGCCAGCTCACCCTCTATCACAGGGTTCGAGCAGTACTTC. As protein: CASSPSITGFEQYF. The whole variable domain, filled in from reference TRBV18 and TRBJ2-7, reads NAGVMQNPRHLVRRRGQEARLRCSPMKGHSHVYWYRQLPEEGLKFMVYLQKENIIDESGMPKERFSAEFPKEGPSILRIQQVVRGDSAAYFCASSPSITGFEQYFGPGTRLTVT.

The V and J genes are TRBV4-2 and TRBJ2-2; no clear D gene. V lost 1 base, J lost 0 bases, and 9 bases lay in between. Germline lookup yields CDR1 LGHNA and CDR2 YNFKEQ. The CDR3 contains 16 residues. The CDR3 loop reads CASSQGPLSNTGELFF. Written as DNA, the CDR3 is TGTGCCAGCAGCCAAGGGCCCCTCTCGAACACCGGGGAGCTGTTTTTT.

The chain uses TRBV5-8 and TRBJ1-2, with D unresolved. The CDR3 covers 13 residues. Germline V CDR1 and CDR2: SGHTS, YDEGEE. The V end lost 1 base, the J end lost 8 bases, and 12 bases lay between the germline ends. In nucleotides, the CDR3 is TGTGCCAGCAGCTTGAATCAGGCCCGGGGCTACACCTTC. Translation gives CASSLNQARGYTF.